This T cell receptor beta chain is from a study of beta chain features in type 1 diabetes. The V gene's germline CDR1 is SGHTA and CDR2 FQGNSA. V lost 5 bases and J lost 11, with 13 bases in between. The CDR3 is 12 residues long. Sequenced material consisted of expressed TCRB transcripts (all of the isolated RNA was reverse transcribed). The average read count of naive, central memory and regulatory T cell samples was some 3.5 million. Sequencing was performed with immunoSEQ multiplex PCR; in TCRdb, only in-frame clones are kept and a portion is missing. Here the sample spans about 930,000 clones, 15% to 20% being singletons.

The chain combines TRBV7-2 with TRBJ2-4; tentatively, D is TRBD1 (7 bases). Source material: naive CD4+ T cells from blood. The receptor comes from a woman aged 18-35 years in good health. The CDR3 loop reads CASSRQGGVQYF. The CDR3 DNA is TGTGCCAGCAGCCGACAGGGCGGGGTTCAGTACTTC.